The clone carrying this TCR beta chain was picked up many times. Germline V gives CDR1 LGHNA, CDR2 YSLEER. V lost 1 base, J lost 4 bases, and 17 bases lay in between. This CDR3 contains 16 residues. The data were taken from a study of early T cells in non-severe SARS-CoV-2 infection. One entry per CDR3 protein results from TCRdb running MiXCR on the 5' RACE reads. The data contain fewer than 85,000 distinct CDR3 sequences, 9.5% to 15% of them seen just once; the ten biggest clones take up around 1.3%. This TCR came from an adult who was a healthcare worker with PCR-confirmed SARS-CoV-2 infection or an uninfected control (not recorded which). The sample consisted of whole blood. The rearrangement uses TRBV4-3 and TRBJ2-7; D unclear. The DNA of the CDR3 is TGCGCCAGCAGCCAAGGTAGTTGGGCCTCAAAGTACGAGCAGTACTTC. It translates to CASSQGSWASKYEQYF.